The 4 T cell receptor beta chains presented below share a single source sample, sequenced in a study of T cell responses to AZD1222 COVID-19 vaccine. Assay: immunoSEQ multiplex PCR; the TCRdb copy retains only in-frame clones and omits some. The sample lists approximately 110,000 clones, roughly 80% occurring once. This material consisted of peripheral blood, taken on day 0 of AZD1222 vaccination. The receptors shown here come from an adult in good health.

The genes are TRBV7-7 and TRBJ2-1, with a possible D match to TRBD2 (5 bases). The CDR3 totals 15 residues. Trimming left V 1 base short and J 12 bases short, with 19 bases between. CDR1 and CDR2 from the germline V gene are SSHAT and FNYEAQ (reference sequence). The CDR3 region is CASSLGRTSPERQFF. CDR3 nucleotide sequence: TGTGCCAGCAGCTTAGGGAGGACCTCCCCTGAAAGGCAGTTCTTC.

This clone was counted only a few times. The chain combines TRBV7-9 with TRBJ1-2; D unresolved. Germline V gives CDR1 SEHNR, CDR2 FQNEAQ (reference sequence). Deletions cut 4 bases from V and 3 bases from J, with 24 bases between. The CDR3 loop spans 18 amino acids. CDR3 coding DNA: TGTGCCAGCAGCTCTCAATTATCACACGAGTTGCAGGACTATGGCTACACCTTC. Its translation is CASSSQLSHELQDYGYTF.

This chain uses TRBV2 with TRBJ2-2, with D hard to call. CDR1 SNHLY and CDR2 FYNNEI come from the germline V gene. Trimming left V 2 bases short and J 9 bases short, with 7 bases between. The length of the CDR3 is 12 residues. CDR3 DNA: TGTGCCAGCAGTGAAATGGGAAGGGAGCTGTTTTTT. Translating it yields CASSEMGRELFF. Filled out from reference TRBV2 and TRBJ2-2, the complete variable domain reads EPEVTQTPSHQVTQMGQEVILRCVPISNHLYFYWYRQILGQKVEFLVSFYNNEISEKSEIFDDQFSVERPDGSNFTLKIRSTKLEDSAMYFCASSEMGRELFFGEGSRLTVL.

The V gene is TRBV2, the J gene TRBJ1-3; no definite D call. V lost 2 bases and J 4 bases, leaving 6 bases between the germline ends. The length of the CDR3 is 13 residues. The germline CDR1 and CDR2 sequences are SNHLY and FYNNEI. CDR3 DNA: TGTGCCAGCAGTGAACGGGAAGGAAACACCATATATTTT. Translated, it gives CASSEREGNTIYF.